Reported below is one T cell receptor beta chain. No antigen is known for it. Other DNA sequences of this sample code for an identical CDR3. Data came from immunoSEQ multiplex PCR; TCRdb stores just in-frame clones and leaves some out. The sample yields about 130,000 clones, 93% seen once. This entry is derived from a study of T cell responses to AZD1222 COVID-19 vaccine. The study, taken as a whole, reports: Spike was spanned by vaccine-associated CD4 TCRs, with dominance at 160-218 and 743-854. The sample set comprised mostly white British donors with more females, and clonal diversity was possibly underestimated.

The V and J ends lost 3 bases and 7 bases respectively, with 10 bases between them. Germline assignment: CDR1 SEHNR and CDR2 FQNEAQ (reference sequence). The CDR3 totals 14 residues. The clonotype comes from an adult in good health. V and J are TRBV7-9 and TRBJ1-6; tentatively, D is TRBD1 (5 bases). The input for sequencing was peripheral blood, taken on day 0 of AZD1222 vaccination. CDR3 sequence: CASSLGGRNSPLHF. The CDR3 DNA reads TGTGCCAGCAGCTTGGGGGGGAGGAATTCACCCCTCCACTTT.